This T cell receptor (beta chain) came from a study of tumor-infiltrating lymphocytes in primary liver carcinoma. Study as a whole: Roughly 3.5 to 7.5 million productive TCRbeta reads came from each sample, comparable across tissue types.

Notes on the study in general: Significantly larger top-250-clone fractions were found in tumors than in blood (p = 0.039). Only about 7-24% of top clones were detected in all five tumor regions.

Bulk tissue was left unsorted, and RNA and DNA were co-extracted from roughly 20-30 mg of it. Starting from approximately 470 ng of total RNA, TCR beta cDNA was produced with a primer in the constant region. Library construction for TCR beta comprised three nested multiplex PCR rounds performed with slightly modified ARM-PCR. Forward primers for TRBV1-TRBV30 and a C-beta reverse primer served the first two PCR rounds, at 10 cycles each. Each CDR3 protein gets one entry after TCRdb re-called the multiplex PCR reads with MiXCR. The repertoire holds just over 20,000 distinct CDR3 sequences, 65% to 85% seen once, with 30% to 45% in the top ten. Germline V gene sequence: CDR1 SGHAT, CDR2 FQDESV (reference sequence). The CDR3 length is 16 residues. For this clonotype: Its target is not known. At one end the junction does not follow the germline gene, possibly because of a read error.

The sample consisted of liver tumor tissue from sampling region 4. Subset denoted: tumor region T4, right-lateral pole. This sequence joins TRBV11-1 and TRBJ2-2; 7 nucleotides align to TRBD2. The origin of this receptor is a woman in her thirties with primary liver carcinoma and hepatitis B virus infection. The CDR3 sequence: CASSRVMAGVSGELSF. For the CDR3, the DNA is TGTGCCAGTAGCAGGGTTATGGCGGGAGTGTCCGGGGAGCTATCTTTT.